A selection of T cell receptor beta chains follows, all from one sample in a study of T cells in localized non-small cell lung cancer. TCRdb keeps only in-frame clones here, not all; method: immunoSEQ multiplex PCR. This sample has over 20,000 clones, with 81% found just once. The source was peripheral blood, collected before any cancer treatment. The receptors shown here come from a man aged 35-69 years with stage III squamous cell lung carcinoma. The CDR3 runs from the conserved cysteine through the conserved F or W. D genes are given only for firm matches.

v_call	j_call	d_call	cdr3_aa
TRBV7-8	TRBJ1-4	.	CASSPTPGAEKLFF
TRBV2	TRBJ1-5	TRBD1	CASRDRGQGNQPQHF
TRBV28	TRBJ1-1	.	CASSFEGAFNTEAFF
TRBV19	TRBJ1-1	.	CATKKGMNTEAFF
TRBV9	TRBJ1-1	.	CASSGPKATEAFF
TRBV5-1	TRBJ2-3	.	CASSLDSLGADTQYF
TRBV18	TRBJ1-1	.	CASSPDRGGVYEAFF
TRBV29-1	TRBJ2-3	.	CSVDLGTLTDTQYF
TRBV11-1	TRBJ2-5	.	CASSFQETQYF
TRBV7-2	TRBJ1-2	TRBD1	CASSSQGASYGYTF
TRBV7-9	TRBJ2-2	TRBD2	CASSPRGGGPGELFF
TRBV2	TRBJ1-2	.	CASSEEGVVGYGYTF
TRBV4-1	TRBJ2-1	.	CASHRAAGSYNEQFF
TRBV30	TRBJ1-5	.	CAWSVPPAWQPQHF
TRBV18	TRBJ1-4	TRBD1	CASSPNRGLSDEKLFF
TRBV27	TRBJ2-2	.	CASSLWLAPGELFF
TRBV28	TRBJ2-1	.	CASSLAQAYNEQFF
TRBV4-1	TRBJ1-1	.	CASSQGEWHKNTEAFF
TRBV5-6	TRBJ2-7	.	CASRLTGLYYEQYF
TRBV7-9	TRBJ2-1	TRBD2	CASRSSGLAYNEQFF
TRBV6-5	TRBJ2-7	.	CASSIGPVSYEQYF
TRBV5-1	TRBJ1-2	.	CASSLDPVAGGYTF
TRBV14	TRBJ1-1	TRBD1	CASSPSWDRGGTEAFF
TRBV4-1	TRBJ1-5	.	CASSPITTAGYQPQHF